These 30 T cell receptor beta chains share one sample of origin, sequenced in a study of human T cells and chemical hapten exposure. Time point in this sample: patch test 1, 2 weeks after DPC sensitization. Noted treatment: therapeutic diphenylcyclopropenone sensitization with weekly scalp DPC. TCRdb passed the RACE reads through MiXCR, listing each CDR3 protein once. The sample lists nearly 80,000 distinct CDR3 sequences, around a tenth occurring once. Sequences were derived from whole blood, sampled in connection with sensitization to the hapten diphenylcyclopropenone (DPC). All receptors come from a woman aged 50 to 60 with alopecia areata. Some clones in this sample may be carry-over from other donors' samples.

The genes are TRBV29-1 and TRBJ1-5, with D tentatively TRBD1 (5 bases). CDR1 and CDR2 from the germline V gene are SQVTM and ANQGSEA. V shed 5 bases and J shed 5 bases, with 22 bases lying between them. The CDR3 covers 16 residues. The DNA for the CDR3 is TGCAGCGTTATCCACTTTACGACAGCATCTTATCAGCCCCAGCATTTT. Translating it yields CSVIHFTTASYQPQHF. The entire variable domain, with the rest obtained from reference TRBV29-1 and TRBJ1-5, is as follows: SAVISQKPSRDICQRGTSLTIQCQVDSQVTMMFWYRQQPGQSLTLIATANQGSEATYESGFVIDKFPISRPNLTFSTLTVSNMSPEDSSIYLCSVIHFTTASYQPQHFGDGTRLSIL.

The sample holds a few counts of this clonotype. The V and J genes are TRBV6-2 or TRBV6-3 and TRBJ2-4, with 8 bases identical to TRBD2. The CDR3 extends over 15 amino acids. V dropped 8 bases and J dropped 7; count of bases not matched to a gene: 13. Germline V lookup: CDR1 MNHEY, CDR2 SVGEGT. CDR3 nucleotide sequence: TGTGCCAGCGCCACAACCGGGACTAGGTGGAACATTCAGTACTTC. Protein: CASATTGTRWNIQYF.

This clonotype has only a few counts. This chain connects TRBV12-3 or TRBV12-4 to TRBJ1-1; 10 nucleotides line up with TRBD1. Trimming took 7 bases from V and 6 from J; bases not matched to a gene: 8. The CDR3 loop spans 14 amino acids. In nucleotides, the CDR3 is TGTGCCAGCACTCGACAGGGGGCCGGAGCTGAAGCTTTCTTT. Residues: CASTRQGAGAEAFF.

V is TRBV19 and J is TRBJ2-5; 12 bases are shared with TRBD2. V lost 6 bases, J lost 5 bases, and 19 bases stayed unmatched. The germline gives CDR1 LNHDA, CDR2 SQIVND (reference sequence). The CDR3 totals 19 residues. The chain's CDR3 is CASSVATTSGRLGQETQYF. The CDR3 DNA reads as TGTGCCAGTAGCGTGGCTACGACTAGCGGGAGATTGGGTCAGGAGACCCAGTACTTC. Using reference TRBV19 and TRBJ2-5 for the parts outside the CDR3, the full variable domain is DGGITQSPKYLFRKEGQNVTLSCEQNLNHDAMYWYRQDPGQGLRLIYYSQIVNDFQKGDIAEGYSVSREKKESFPLTVTSAQKNPTAFYLCASSVATTSGRLGQETQYFGPGTRLLVL.

This clonotype was detected many times. The chain combines TRBV5-1 with TRBJ2-7, with 13 bases fitting TRBD2. The CDR3 has 15 amino acids. J lost 6 bases, V lost 1 base, and 4 bases had no gene match. Per germline, CDR1 SGHRS and CDR2 YFSETQ. CDR3 DNA sequence: TGCGCCAGCAGCTTGACTAGCGGGAGGGTGAGCGAGCAGTACTTC. Translation: CASSLTSGRVSEQYF.

This chain joins TRBV7-6 and TRBJ2-1; D is uncertain. CDR1 and CDR2 (germline): SGHVS, FNYEAQ. The CDR3 totals 15 residues. V dropped 1 base and J dropped 2 bases, with 9 bases sitting between them. The CDR3 reads CASSLGPSTYNEQFF. Written as DNA, the CDR3 is TGTGCCAGCAGCTTAGGACCTTCCACCTACAATGAGCAGTTCTTC.

In its sample, this clonotype was seen a few times. The V gene is TRBV20-1, the J gene TRBJ2-1, with 8 bases matching TRBD2. The CDR3 has 14 amino acids. V shed 1 base and J 4 bases; nucleotides not matched to a gene: 3. CDR1 and CDR2 from the germline V gene are DFQATT and SNEGSKA (reference sequence). The CDR3 loop reads CSARGSGIYNEQFF. The CDR3 DNA is TGCAGTGCTAGAGGTAGCGGGATATACAATGAGCAGTTCTTC.

This clonotype was detected only a few times. The gene calls are TRBV7-6 and TRBJ1-4; D call uncertain. V was trimmed by 5 bases and J by 0 bases, leaving 10 bases between them. The CDR3 loop spans 15 amino acids. Germline CDR1 is SGHVS and CDR2 is FNYEAQ. The CDR3: CASSPRRTTNEKLFF. The CDR3 nucleotides read TGTGCCAGCAGCCCCAGACGGACAACTAATGAAAAACTGTTTTTT.

The chain employs TRBV20-1 and TRBJ2-1; TRBD2 matches at 10 bases. The CDR3 is 16 amino acids. With 0 bases clipped from V and 4 bases from J, the junction kept 6 bases outside the gene matches. Looked up from germline, CDR1 is DFQATT and CDR2 is SNEGSKA (reference sequence). The CDR3: CSARDPWTSGYNEQFF. CDR3 DNA: TGCAGTGCTAGAGATCCATGGACTAGCGGATACAATGAGCAGTTCTTC.

This sequence joins TRBV6-2 or TRBV6-3 and TRBJ1-1, with unresolved D. V dropped 6 bases and J dropped 2 bases, with 13 bases sitting between them. The length of the CDR3 is 14 residues. Per the germline V gene, CDR1 is MNHEY and CDR2 is SVGEGT. This CDR3 is CASRPTGGNTEAFF. CDR3 DNA sequence: TGTGCCAGCAGGCCGACCGGAGGTAACACTGAAGCTTTCTTT.

This clonotype has more than one count but fewer than ten. This CDR3 reads CASSPDLRGSDTQYF. Here the CDR3 DNA reads TGTGCCAGCAGTCCGGACCTTAGGGGGTCAGATACGCAGTATTTT. The chain carries TRBV25-1 and TRBJ2-3; TRBD1 might be the D (6 bases). The CDR3 runs to 15 residues. V lost 5 bases and J 4 bases, leaving 16 bases between the germline ends. CDR1 and CDR2 (germline): MGHDK, SYGVNS.

This clonotype was counted many times. The V gene is TRBV18, the J gene TRBJ2-3, with 7 bases identical to TRBD1. Trimming at V came to 8 bases and at J to 2 bases, leaving 10 bases not matched to a gene. Germline loops: CDR1 KGHSH, CDR2 LQKENI. This CDR3 has 15 residues. The CDR3 nucleotides read TGTGCCAGCGCAAAGGGACAGACCAACACAGATACGCAGTATTTT. Encoded protein: CASAKGQTNTDTQYF.

This clonotype has only a few counts. Written as DNA, the CDR3 is TGCGCCAGCAGTCCCGGACTAGCGGGAGGGCCCTACGAGCAGTACTTC. It is translated as CASSPGLAGGPYEQYF. This rearrangement joins TRBV5-1 to TRBJ2-7, with 15 bases that match TRBD2. CDR3 length: 16 residues. The ends lost 5 bases at V and 2 bases at J; junction bases unmatched: 5. Germline V gene lookup returns CDR1 SGHRS and CDR2 YFSETQ.

V is TRBV7-2 and J is TRBJ2-1, with 12 bases aligning to TRBD2. Trimming at V came to 3 bases and at J to 9 bases, leaving 6 bases not matched to a gene. The CDR3 spans 15 residues. Germline CDR1 and CDR2: SGHTA and FQGNSA. CDR3 residues: CASSLGGLAGSEQFF. The CDR3 coding sequence is TGTGCCAGCAGCTTGGGAGGACTAGCGGGATCTGAGCAGTTCTTC.

In this sample, this clonotype turned up many times. The chain is built from TRBV28 and TRBJ2-7; tentative D call: TRBD2 (6 bases). V lost 5 bases, J lost 4 bases, and 18 bases lay in between. Germline V CDR1 and CDR2: MDHEN, SYDVKM. The CDR3 spans 15 residues. Written as DNA, the CDR3 is TGTGCCAGCAGTCCCCGACTAGGGCTTTTATACGAGCAGTACTTC. The encoded protein is CASSPRLGLLYEQYF.

This clonotype has ten or more counts. The J gene is TRBJ1-2, the V gene TRBV27; possible D gene TRBD1, 5 bases. The germline gives CDR1 MNHEY, CDR2 SMNVEV (reference sequence). The CDR3 has 12 residues. The chain's CDR3 is CVVRGAGYGYTF. CDR3 in DNA: TGTGTCGTTAGGGGCGCAGGCTATGGCTACACCTTC.

This clonotype was seen a few times. The rearrangement links TRBV29-1 to TRBJ1-4, with D unresolved. The CDR3 totals 12 residues. CDR1 is SQVTM, CDR2 ANQGSEA, per germline. V lost 4 bases and J lost 8, with 11 bases in between. CDR3 bases: TGCAGCGTTGGGGAACCCGACGAAAAACTGTTTTTT. Protein product: CSVGEPDEKLFF.

The gene calls are TRBV9 and TRBJ2-6, with TRBD1 matching over 8 bases. The CDR3 sequence is 17 residues long. The V and J ends lost 2 bases and 0 bases, in that order; junction bases with no gene match: 4. Germline V gives CDR1 SGDLS, CDR2 YYNGEE. The CDR3 coding sequence is TGTGCCAGCAGCGTGGGGACAGGTGGCTCTGGGGCCAACGTCCTGACTTTC. Its protein is CASSVGTGGSGANVLTF.

This clonotype was seen ten or more times. The CDR3 spells CASSQGREQYF. The CDR3 DNA follows: TGTGCCAGCAGCCAAGGTCGGGAGCAGTACTTC. This chain connects TRBV3-1 to TRBJ2-7; the D is unclear. Trimming took 1 base from V and 7 from J, leaving 5 bases between them. The germline V gene has CDR1 LGHDT and CDR2 YNNKEL (reference sequence). The CDR3 sequence is 11 residues long.

There are a few counts of this clonotype. This chain connects TRBV5-1 to TRBJ2-1, with D hard to call. The germline V gene encodes CDR1 SGHRS and CDR2 YFSETQ. The ends were cut back, 5 bases at V and 5 bases at J, with 8 bases in the middle. The CDR3 runs 12 residues. In DNA form, the CDR3 reads TGCGCCAGCAGACTATCGGACAATGAGCAGTTCTTC. It translates to CASRLSDNEQFF.

The gene calls are TRBV29-1 and TRBJ2-7; TRBD2 agrees at 11 bases. The CDR3 contains 13 residues. J gave up 5 bases and V 6 bases, and 6 bases lay outside the gene matches. Germline V gene lookup returns CDR1 SQVTM and CDR2 ANQGSEA. DNA of the CDR3: TGCAGCGTCTTAGCGGGAGGGATCAACGAGCAGTACTTC. Protein product: CSVLAGGINEQYF.

The genes are TRBV28 and TRBJ2-7; 9 bases are shared with TRBD1. V shed 8 bases and J 1 base; nucleotides not matched to a gene: 0. CDR1 MDHEN and CDR2 SYDVKM come from the germline V gene. This CDR3 is built from 12 residues. CDR3 region: CASGTGSYEQYF. The CDR3 DNA reads TGTGCCAGCGGGACAGGGTCCTACGAGCAGTACTTC.

The rearrangement links TRBV12-3 or TRBV12-4 to TRBJ1-1, with D unresolved. CDR3 size: 13 residues. V lost 7 bases to trimming and J lost 6 bases, with 15 bases between them. CDR3 sequence reads: CASIFTVGAEAFF. DNA for the CDR3: TGTGCCAGCATCTTCACGGTCGGTGCTGAAGCTTTCTTT.

A few counts support this clonotype. The V gene is TRBV5-4, the J gene TRBJ2-7; TRBD1 matches 7 bases. V gave up 0 bases and J gave up 6 bases; unmatched junction bases: 6. In germline, CDR1 is SGHNT, CDR2 YYREEE (reference sequence). The CDR3 covers 14 residues. The CDR3, as DNA: TGTGCCAGCAGCTTGGGACAGGGAACCCTCGAGCAGTACTTC. Encoded protein: CASSLGQGTLEQYF.

This clonotype was observed many times. V usage is TRBV12-2 and J usage is TRBJ2-1; no DNA check was done on the table's D call, TRBD2. TRBV12-2 is tagged as a pseudogene. The CDR3 loop spans 18 amino acids. CDR3 DNA: TGTGCAAGTCGCTGGTGTTCTGGGGCTAGCGGGAGAGTATATGAGCAGTTCTTC. This sequence encodes CASRWCSGASGRVYEQFF.

The chain is built from TRBV29-1 and TRBJ1-2, with TRBD1 matching over 9 bases. In germline, CDR1 is SQVTM, CDR2 ANQGSEA. The V gene end was trimmed by 4 bases and the J gene end by 1 base; junction bases not matched to a gene: 4. This CDR3 spans 14 amino acids. This CDR3 is CSVATGGGNYGYTF. Written as DNA, the CDR3 is TGCAGCGTTGCCACAGGGGGCGGTAACTATGGCTACACCTTC.

This clonotype was seen a single time. The rearrangement uses TRBV12-3 or TRBV12-4 and TRBJ2-1; 12 nucleotides match TRBD2. CDR3 length equals 17 residues. The trim removed 5 bases at V and 4 bases at J, leaving 9 bases unmatched. Written as DNA, the CDR3 is TGTGCCAGCAGTAGTGCACTAGCGGGAGGTTGGTACAATGAGCAGTTCTTC. Its protein is CASSSALAGGWYNEQFF.

On this clonotype: One end of the junction varies from germline; a read error may be responsible. The genes are TRBV4-2 and TRBJ2-3; TRBD2 aligns across 7 bases. Germline CDR1 reads LGHNA; CDR2 reads YNFKEQ. The CDR3 contains 14 residues. CDR3 sequence reads: CASSQDQSWREGNF. The DNA of the CDR3 is TGTGCCAGCAGCCAAGATCAAAGCTGGAGGGAGGGGAATTTT.

CDR3 coding DNA: TGCGCCAGCAGCCAAGATCTTGACGGCGGGCTTACGCAGTATTTT. Amino acids: CASSQDLDGGLTQYF. The gene calls are TRBV4-1 and TRBJ2-3; D may be TRBD2 (5 bases). Germline V lookup: CDR1 MGHRA, CDR2 YSYEKL. V was pared by 0 bases and J by 8 bases, with 15 bases between. The CDR3 is made up of 15 amino acids.

The gene calls are TRBV24-1 and TRBJ2-5, with 8 bases matching TRBD2. The CDR3 runs to 14 residues. The germline CDR1 and CDR2 sequences are KGHDR and SFDVKD. J gave up 6 bases and V 4 bases, and 6 bases lay outside the gene matches. DNA for the CDR3: TGTGCCACCAGTGACCCGGGGGGGCTTAAGACCCAGTACTTC. Its translation is CATSDPGGLKTQYF.